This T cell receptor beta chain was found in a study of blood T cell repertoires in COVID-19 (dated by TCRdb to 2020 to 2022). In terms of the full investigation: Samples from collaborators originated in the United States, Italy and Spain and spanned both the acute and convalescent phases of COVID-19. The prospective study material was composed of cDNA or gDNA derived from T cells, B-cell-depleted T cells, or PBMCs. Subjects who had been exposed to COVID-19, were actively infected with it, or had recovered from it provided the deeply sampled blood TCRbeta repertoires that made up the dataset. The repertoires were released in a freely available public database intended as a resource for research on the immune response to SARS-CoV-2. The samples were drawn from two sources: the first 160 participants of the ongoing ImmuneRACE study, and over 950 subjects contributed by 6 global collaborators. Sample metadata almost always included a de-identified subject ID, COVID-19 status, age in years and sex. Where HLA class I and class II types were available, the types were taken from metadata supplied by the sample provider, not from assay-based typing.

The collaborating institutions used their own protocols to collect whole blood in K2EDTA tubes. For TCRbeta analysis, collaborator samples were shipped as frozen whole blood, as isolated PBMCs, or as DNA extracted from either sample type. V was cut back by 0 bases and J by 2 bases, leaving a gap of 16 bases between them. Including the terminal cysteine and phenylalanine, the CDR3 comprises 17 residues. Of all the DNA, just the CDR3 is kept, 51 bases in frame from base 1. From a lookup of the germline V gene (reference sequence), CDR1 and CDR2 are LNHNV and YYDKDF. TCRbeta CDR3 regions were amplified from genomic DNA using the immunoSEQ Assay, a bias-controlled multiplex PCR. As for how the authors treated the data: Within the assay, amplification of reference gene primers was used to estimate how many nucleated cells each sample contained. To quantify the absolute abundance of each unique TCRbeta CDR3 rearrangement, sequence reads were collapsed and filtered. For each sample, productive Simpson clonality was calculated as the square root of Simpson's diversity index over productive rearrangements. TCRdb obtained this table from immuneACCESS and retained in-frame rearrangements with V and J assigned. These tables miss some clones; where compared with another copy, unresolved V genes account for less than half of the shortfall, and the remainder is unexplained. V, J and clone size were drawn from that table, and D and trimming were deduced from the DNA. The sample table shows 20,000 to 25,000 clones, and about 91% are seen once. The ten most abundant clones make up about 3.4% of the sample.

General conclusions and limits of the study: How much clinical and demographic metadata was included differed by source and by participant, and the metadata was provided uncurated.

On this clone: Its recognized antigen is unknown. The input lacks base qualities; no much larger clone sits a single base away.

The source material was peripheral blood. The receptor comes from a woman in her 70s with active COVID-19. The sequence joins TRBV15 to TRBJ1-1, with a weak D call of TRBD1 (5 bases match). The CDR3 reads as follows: CATSREGIGGTNTEAFF. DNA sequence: TGTGCCACCAGCAGAGAGGGAATCGGGGGGACCAACACTGAAGCTTTCTTT.